The 30 T cell receptor beta chains reported below all come from one sample, sequenced in a study of tumor-infiltrating lymphocytes in primary liver carcinoma. Co-extracted RNA and DNA came from about 19-30 mg of unsorted bulk tissue. The authors made TCR beta cDNA from around 500 ng total RNA with a constant-region primer. Sequencing libraries for TCR beta derived from three nested multiplex PCR rounds that used slightly modified ARM-PCR. Forward primers for TRBV1-TRBV30 and a C-beta reverse primer served the first two PCR rounds, at about 10 cycles each. TCRdb redid the calling of the multiplex PCR reads with MiXCR, one entry per CDR3 protein. This table has 37,000 or so distinct CDR3 sequences, roughly 75% appearing once. The sequencing sample was made of tumor-adjacent normal liver tissue. The receptors here all came from a man in his forties or fifties with primary liver carcinoma and hepatitis B virus infection.

This rearrangement joins TRBV29-1 to TRBJ2-1; possibly TRBD2 for D (6 bases). This CDR3 is 14 amino acids long. Germline loops: CDR1 SQVTM, CDR2 ANQGSEA. Trimming stripped 8 bases from V and 10 bases from J, with 24 bases between. CDR3 sequence (DNA): TGCAGCACCCAAGCATGGGAGGCTACAAAAGAGCAGTTCTTC. This sequence encodes CSTQAWEATKEQFF.

The genes are TRBV7-8 and TRBJ2-7, with 7 bases aligning to TRBD1. V shed 6 bases and J 4 bases; nucleotides not matched to a gene: 12. CDR3 length: 15 residues. Germline V CDR1 and CDR2: SGHVS, FQNEAQ. The CDR3 coding sequence is TGTGCCAGCAGGCAAGGGGCAGGGGGAATTTACGAGCAGTACTTC. Translation: CASRQGAGGIYEQYF.

Of note for this clonotype: The junction and the germline gene differ at one end; a read error may be behind it. This rearrangement joins TRBV12-3 or TRBV12-4 to TRBJ2-1; TRBD1 might be the D (6 bases). The CDR3 is made up of 13 amino acids. This chain's CDR3 is CVSGLGQNNEQFF. The CDR3, as DNA: TGCGTCAGCGGTCTCGGACAGAACAATGAGCAGTTCTTC.

About this clonotype: One junction end does not reproduce the germline sequence, and a read error may be involved. J is TRBJ2-5 and V is TRBV28, with D perhaps matching TRBD1 (6 bases). CDR1 is MDHEN and CDR2 is SYDVKM in the germline V gene. This CDR3 region has 13 residues. CDR3 residues: CASTLGDTETQYF. The DNA of the CDR3 is TGTGCAAGCACTTTGGGGGACACAGAGACCCAGTACTTC.

This clonotype was picked up a small number of times. A read error may explain this, as a much larger clone is one base away. The CDR3 ends on some other residue instead of the conserved phenylalanine or tryptophan, so this is likely a read error. The V gene is TRBV29-1, the J gene TRBJ2-1; possible D gene TRBD1, 5 bases. This CDR3 comprises 12 residues. The V gene's germline CDR1 is SQVTM and CDR2 ANQGSEA. V was cut by 8 bases and J by 6 bases, with 14 bases left in between. CDR3 sequence: CSIEVGVNEQFS. CDR3 bases: TGCAGCATCGAAGTAGGGGTCAATGAGCAGTTCTCC.

With respect to this clonotype: The CDR3 ends on some other residue instead of the conserved phenylalanine or tryptophan, so this is likely a read error. The V and J genes are TRBV12-3 or TRBV12-4 and TRBJ2-7; D uncertain. This CDR3 region has 14 residues. CDR3 in DNA: TGTTCCAGCAGCCCTCAGAGTAGCTCCTACGAGCAGTACCTC. Its protein is CSSSPQSSSYEQYL.

About this clonotype: A read error is likely, as this CDR3 ends without the conserved phenylalanine or tryptophan. V is TRBV11-2 and J is TRBJ2-4; D might be TRBD2 (6 bases). This CDR3 comprises 14 residues. Per germline, CDR1 SGHAT and CDR2 FQNNGV. CDR3 nucleotide sequence: TGTGCCGGCAGCTCCGGGACTGGGGATAACATTCAGTACTTA. Its translation is CAGSSGTGDNIQYL.

This clonotype was seen at least ten times. V is TRBV7-9 and J is TRBJ2-7; weak D call: TRBD1 (5 bases). In germline, CDR1 is SEHNR, CDR2 FQNEAQ (reference sequence). This CDR3 contains 12 residues. The V gene lost 4 bases and the J gene lost 3 bases, with 7 bases spanning the gap. The CDR3 loop reads CASSSTVYEQYF. CDR3 nucleotides: TGTGCCAGCAGCTCGACAGTCTACGAGCAGTACTTC.

This rearrangement joins TRBV7-2 to TRBJ2-1, with 7 bases matching TRBD2. V gave up 7 bases and J gave up 4 bases; unmatched junction bases: 10. Germline V gene data show CDR1 as SGHTA and CDR2 as FQGNSA. The CDR3 has 15 amino acids. As DNA, the CDR3 is TGTGCCAGCAACTCTACTGGCGGGAGTTACAATGAGCAGTTCTTC. Translation: CASNSTGGSYNEQFF.

V gene TRBV20-1 combines with J gene TRBJ2-7; a possible D gene is TRBD2 (5 bases). Germline V gene lookup returns CDR1 DFQATT and CDR2 SNEGSKA (reference sequence). The germline V and J ends were trimmed by 0 bases and 3 bases, with 12 bases remaining between them. This CDR3 is built from 14 residues. The CDR3 nucleotides are TGCAGTGCTAGAGATGAAGGACTCAGCTACGAGCAGTACTTC. This codes for CSARDEGLSYEQYF.

The chain couples TRBV29-1 to TRBJ2-5; tentatively, D is TRBD2 (5 bases). Germline V gene data show CDR1 as SQVTM and CDR2 as ANQGSEA. The CDR3 consists of 14 residues. Between the trimmed V and J ends, which lost 6 bases and 3 bases, there was a span of 17 bases. The CDR3 loop reads CSVGGGLCKETQYF. CDR3 DNA: TGCAGCGTCGGAGGCGGGTTGTGCAAAGAGACCCAGTACTTC. The whole variable domain, filled in from reference TRBV29-1 and TRBJ2-5, reads SAVISQKPSRDICQRGTSLTIQCQVDSQVTMMFWYRQQPGQSLTLIATANQGSEATYESGFVIDKFPISRPNLTFSTLTVSNMSPEDSSIYLCSVGGGLCKETQYFGPGTRLLVL.

With respect to this clonotype: Mismatch with germline at one junction end may stem from a read error. The gene calls are TRBV6-2 or TRBV6-3 and TRBJ2-5; TRBD1 agrees at 7 bases. The CDR3 extends over 13 amino acids. CDR1 and CDR2 (germline): MNHEY, SVGEGT. CDR3 loop: CTSSFPVQGAQYF. CDR3 nucleotide sequence: TGTACCAGCAGTTTTCCAGTGCAGGGGGCCCAGTACTTC.

This clonotype was seen a single time. CDR3 loop: CVSSQGGQPSGNTIYF. Here the CDR3 DNA reads TGCGTCAGTAGTCAAGGGGGACAGCCCTCTGGAAACACCATATATTTT. The V call is TRBV4-1, the J call TRBJ1-3, with TRBD1 matching 7 bases. Looked up from germline, CDR1 is MGHRA and CDR2 is YSYEKL. The CDR3 runs 16 residues.

This clonotype was seen only once. Sequence at one end of the junction differs from germline and may be a read error. V is TRBV10-2 and J is TRBJ2-1, with TRBD2 as a possible D gene (6 bases). The CDR3 extends over 15 amino acids. Germline lookup yields CDR1 WSHSY and CDR2 SAAADI. The CDR3 is CASSESRLVGNDQFF. DNA for the CDR3: TGCGCCAGCAGTGAGTCGAGACTAGTCGGCAATGATCAGTTCTTC.

The CDR3 nucleotides read TGTGCCAGTAGTATTATCTTGGGGGACAGAAACACTGAAGCTTTCTTT. Its protein product is CASSIILGDRNTEAFF. The rearrangement joins TRBV19 to TRBJ1-1; 7 bases line up with TRBD1. The V gene's germline CDR1 is LNHDA and CDR2 SQIVND (reference sequence). The junction had 9 bases not matched to a gene; V was cut back by 3 bases and J by 2 bases. This CDR3 spans 16 amino acids. Complete variable domain (other parts from reference TRBV19 and TRBJ1-1): DGGITQSPKYLFRKEGQNVTLSCEQNLNHDAMYWYRQDPGQGLRLIYYSQIVNDFQKGDIAEGYSVSREKKESFPLTVTSAQKNPTAFYLCASSIILGDRNTEAFFGQGTRLTVV.

This clonotype was seen more than once but under ten times. A junction end diverges from the germline sequence, so it may reflect a read error. V is TRBV4-1 and J is TRBJ2-7; D is perhaps TRBD1 or TRBD2 (5 bases each). Germline V gene sequence: CDR1 MGHRA, CDR2 YSYEKL. CDR3 length: 13 residues. The DNA for the CDR3 is TGCGCCGGCAGCCAGTCCCGGGACGGGGCAAAGTACTTC. Translating gives CAGSQSRDGAKYF.

A note on this clonotype: This sequence may be a read error, since a much larger clone differs from it by one base. Since the CDR3 does not end with the conserved phenylalanine or tryptophan, this likely comes from a read error. The chain has TRBV13 and TRBJ1-2; 9 positions agree with TRBD1. The ends lost 0 bases at V and 9 bases at J; junction bases unmatched: 11. Germline V gene sequence: CDR1 PRHDT, CDR2 FYEKMQ (reference sequence). The CDR3 consists of 16 residues. CDR3 nucleotide sequence: TGTGCCAGCAGCTTAGGCCGTCTGACAGGGGGTGATTGCTACACCGTC. Translated: CASSLGRLTGGDCYTV.

This chain joins TRBV20-1 and TRBJ2-7; 11 nucleotides line up with TRBD2. The CDR3 extends over 16 amino acids. CDR1 DFQATT and CDR2 SNEGSKA come from the germline V gene (reference sequence). V was pared by 3 bases and J by 0 bases, with 7 bases of the junction left unmatched. CDR3 sequence (DNA): TGCAGTGCTAGGGGTCCTAGCGGGAGGTTCTCCTACGAGCAGTACTTC. It translates to CSARGPSGRFSYEQYF.

Concerning this clonotype: An end of the junction differs from the germline gene, which may be a read error. V usage is TRBV7-9 and J usage is TRBJ2-1; TRBD2 matches 9 bases. CDR3 length equals 16 residues. The germline gives CDR1 SEHNR, CDR2 FQNEAQ (reference sequence). The CDR3 sequence is CASCPYRASGNNEQFF. CDR3 DNA: TGTGCCAGCTGCCCATATAGGGCTAGCGGGAACAATGAACAGTTCTTC.

In the case of this clonotype: No conserved phenylalanine or tryptophan ends this CDR3, so it is likely a read error. The chain recombines TRBV4-2 with TRBJ1-3; no clear D gene. Germline loops: CDR1 LGHNA, CDR2 YNFKEQ. The CDR3 totals 13 residues. V lost 5 bases, J lost 4 bases, and 9 bases lay in between. This CDR3 reads CASSVRRGNTIYS. CDR3 DNA sequence: TGTGCCAGCAGCGTCAGAAGAGGAAACACCATATATTCT.

About this clonotype: The germline gene is not matched at one end of the junction; a read error may be the cause. The chain's CDR3 is CACSAGIGYTF. In DNA, the CDR3 is TGTGCCTGCAGTGCCGGGATAGGCTACACCTTC. The rearrangement uses TRBV6-5 and TRBJ1-2; D ambiguous. In germline, CDR1 is MNHEY, CDR2 SVGAGI. This CDR3 contains 11 residues.

Comments on this clonotype: At one end the junction does not follow the germline gene, possibly because of a read error. The CDR3 loop is CVSSLTGWTQPQHF. The DNA for the CDR3 is TGTGTCAGCAGTCTCACAGGGTGGACTCAGCCCCAGCATTTT. The gene calls are TRBV28 and TRBJ1-5, with a possible D match to TRBD1 (6 bases). This CDR3 is 14 amino acids long. CDR1 MDHEN and CDR2 SYDVKM come from the germline V gene. Full variable domain (outside the CDR3, taken from reference TRBV28 and TRBJ1-5): DVKVTQSSRYLVKRTGEKVFLECVQDMDHENMFWYRQDPGLGLRLIYFSYDVKMKEKGDIPEGYSVSREKKERFSLILESASTNQTSMYLCVSSLTGWTQPQHFGDGTRLSIL.

Comments on this clonotype: This is likely a read error, given that the CDR3 carries no conserved phenylalanine or tryptophan at its end. The chain employs TRBV6-4 and TRBJ2-1, with TRBD2 matching over 7 bases. Looked up from germline, CDR1 is MRHNA and CDR2 is SNTAGT. The CDR3 is made up of 14 amino acids. Written as DNA, the CDR3 is TGTGCCAGTAGTGACTCAGTGGGAGGGAATGAGCAGTTCATC. It translates to CASSDSVGGNEQFI.

This clonotype is medium-sized (0.01 to 0.1%) within its sample. This chain joins TRBV6-6 and TRBJ2-1; D remains ambiguous. CDR3 size: 14 residues. From germline, CDR1 is MNHNY and CDR2 SVGAGI (reference sequence). V lost 6 bases and J 2 bases, leaving 11 bases between the germline ends. The CDR3 spells CASSPERTYNEQFF. As DNA, the CDR3 is TGTGCCAGCAGCCCCGAGCGTACCTACAATGAGCAGTTCTTC.

V and J are TRBV14 and TRBJ1-5; D call uncertain. The CDR3 sequence is 13 residues long. In germline, CDR1 is SGHDN, CDR2 FVKESK. V was cut by 9 bases and J by 5 bases, with 14 bases left in between. CDR3 protein: CARGQGRDQPQHF. DNA of the CDR3: TGTGCCAGAGGCCAAGGACGGGATCAGCCCCAGCATTTT.

Comment on this clonotype: An end of the junction does not agree with germline; a read error may underlie this. The rearrangement uses TRBV12-3 or TRBV12-4 and TRBJ2-7; TRBD1 is a possible D gene (6 bases). This CDR3 has 12 amino acids. In DNA form, the CDR3 reads TGTACCAGCAGTGAGGGGGTTTACAAGCAGTACTTC. Translation: CTSSEGVYKQYF.

In this sample, this clonotype is medium-sized. This chain uses TRBV30 with TRBJ2-1, with D tentatively TRBD1 (6 bases). CDR1 and CDR2 from the germline V gene are GTSNPN and SVGIG (reference sequence). The ends were cut back, 2 bases at V and 9 bases at J, with 17 bases in the middle. CDR3 length: 14 residues. The CDR3 loop reads CAWSKGDHLTEQFF. CDR3 sequence (DNA): TGTGCCTGGAGTAAGGGGGACCACCTAACTGAGCAGTTCTTC.

As to this clonotype: The junction does not match germline at one end; this may be a read error. The V gene is TRBV12-3 or TRBV12-4, the J gene TRBJ1-5; D call uncertain. The CDR3 covers 16 residues. The CDR3 loop is CVSSSPRHVSNQPQHF. Written as DNA, the CDR3 is TGCGTCAGCAGTTCTCCGAGACACGTTAGCAATCAGCCCCAGCATTTT.

J is TRBJ2-1 and V is TRBV5-5; D unclear. V was shortened by 4 bases and J by 2 bases, with 7 bases between the two germline ends. Germline-derived CDR1 and CDR2 are SGHKS and YYEKEE (reference sequence). The CDR3 is 13 residues long. The DNA for the CDR3 is TGTGCCAGCAGCCGGGTCCCCTACAATGAGCAGTTCTTC. Amino acids: CASSRVPYNEQFF.

Regarding this clonotype: The junction does not match germline at one end; this may be a read error. This chain connects TRBV28 to TRBJ2-4; no definite D call. The CDR3 extends over 15 amino acids. Germline V gene sequence: CDR1 MDHEN, CDR2 SYDVKM. CDR3 sequence reads: CASRPPGLARNIQYF. Here the CDR3 DNA reads TGTGCCAGCAGGCCTCCCGGATTGGCCAGAAACATTCAGTACTTC. Combining the CDR3 with reference TRBV28 and TRBJ2-4 gives the whole variable domain DVKVTQSSRYLVKRTGEKVFLECVQDMDHENMFWYRQDPGLGLRLIYFSYDVKMKEKGDIPEGYSVSREKKERFSLILESASTNQTSMYLCASRPPGLARNIQYFGAGTRLSVL.